The 31 T cell receptor beta chains given below trace back to one sample, sequenced in a study of CD8+CD57+ T cells in acquired aplastic anemia. The TCR beta profiling, which covered VDJ combination and CDR3 sequence, was carried out using genomic DNA as the template. TCRdb recomputed calls from the reads with MiXCR, one row per CDR3 protein. The sample includes 95,000 to 150,000 distinct CDR3 sequences, under 60% seen only once; the top ten take roughly 32%. All sequencing subjects had displayed CD8+CD57+ cell expansion on flow cytometry. The sequencing sample was made of sorted CD4+, CD8+, or CD8+CD57+ T cells (not recorded which) from PBMCs. Every receptor here comes from a human donor with aplastic anemia.

At least ten counts were recorded for this clonotype. The chain has TRBV14 and TRBJ2-7, with 8 bases fitting TRBD1. CDR1 is SGHDN, CDR2 FVKESK, per germline. J lost 5 bases, V lost 2 bases, and 11 bases had no gene match. The CDR3 has 16 amino acids. The CDR3 loop reads CASSQQYETGDNEQYF. The CDR3 DNA is TGTGCCAGCAGCCAACAGTACGAGACAGGGGACAACGAGCAGTACTTC.

The CDR3 DNA follows: TGTGCCAGCAGCTATCCGGGACGCTTCTTCGAGCAGTACTTC. Translated: CASSYPGRFFEQYF. V is TRBV11-2 and J is TRBJ2-7, with D possibly called TRBD1 or TRBD2 (5 bases each). CDR3 length: 14 amino acids. V was shortened by 4 bases and J by 6 bases, with 16 bases between the two germline ends. Germline loops: CDR1 SGHAT, CDR2 FQNNGV.

With respect to this clonotype: The junction shows a germline mismatch at one end, possibly a read error. This chain joins TRBV20-1 and TRBJ2-7, with D possibly TRBD1 on 6 matching bases. The germline V gene has CDR1 DFQATT and CDR2 SNEGSKA (reference sequence). This CDR3 is built from 14 residues. The CDR3 bases are TGCAGTGCTAGAGAGCAGGGGCGAAACTACGGGCAGTACTTC. This translates into CSAREQGRNYGQYF.

This clonotype was observed at least ten times. The chain combines TRBV25-1 with TRBJ2-7; 11 nucleotides line up with TRBD2. V lost 2 bases to trimming and J lost 7 bases; unmatched junction nucleotides: 4. The CDR3 is made up of 14 amino acids. Germline V gene data show CDR1 as MGHDK and CDR2 as SYGVNS. CDR3 sequence reads: CASSEVAGGNEQYF. The CDR3 DNA reads TGTGCCAGCAGTGAAGTAGCGGGGGGGAATGAGCAGTACTTC.

Of note for this clonotype: Since a much larger clone is just one base distant, this may be a read error. V is TRBV6-2 or TRBV6-3 and J is TRBJ1-2, with D unresolved. The germline gives CDR1 MNHEY, CDR2 SVGEGT. The CDR3 covers 11 residues. CDR3 protein: CVSSYGRSGTF. Written as DNA, the CDR3 is TGTGTCAGCAGTTACGGGCGGAGCGGGACCTTC.

The CDR3 here is CAISDLWTDTQYF. In nucleotides, the CDR3 is TGTGCCATCAGTGATTTGTGGACAGATACGCAGTATTTT. This chain links TRBV10-3 with TRBJ2-3, with D uncertain. The CDR3 contains 13 residues. CDR1 is ENHRY and CDR2 is SYGVKD in the germline V gene. With 3 bases removed from V and 3 bases from J, the gap between germline ends came to 7 bases.

This clonotype appeared once. The rearrangement uses TRBV4-1 and TRBJ1-5; TRBD1 aligns across 7 bases. The CDR3 length is 16 residues. V lost 0 bases and J lost 6; bases outside the gene matches: 8. Germline assignment: CDR1 MGHRA and CDR2 YSYEKL. The chain's CDR3 is CASSQESGGEGQPQHF. In DNA, the CDR3 is TGCGCCAGCAGCCAAGAATCAGGGGGGGAGGGTCAGCCCCAGCATTTT.

The chain carries TRBV7-2 and TRBJ2-5; TRBD1 matches at 8 bases. V was pared by 8 bases and J by 2 bases, with 7 bases of the junction left unmatched. Germline CDR1 and CDR2: SGHTA and FQGNSA. The CDR3 totals 14 residues. The CDR3 spells CASSPRTGQETQYF. CDR3 DNA sequence: TGTGCCAGCTCACCACGGACAGGGCAAGAGACCCAGTACTTC. Full variable domain (missing parts from reference TRBV7-2 and TRBJ2-5): GAGVSQSPSNKVTEKGKDVELRCDPISGHTALYWYRQSLGQGLEFLIYFQGNSAPDKSGLPSDRFSAERTGGSVSTLTIQRTQQEDSAVYLCASSPRTGQETQYFGPGTRLLVL.

A single count supports this clonotype. The chain has TRBV6-1 and TRBJ2-1; D call uncertain. Germline loops: CDR1 MNHNS, CDR2 SASEGT. Trimming took off 7 bases at V and 7 bases at J, with 11 bases between the two ends. This CDR3 is 12 amino acids long. CDR3 residues: CASNPSMNEQFF. CDR3 in DNA: TGTGCCAGCAATCCCAGCATGAATGAGCAGTTCTTC.

This clonotype was counted ten times or more. V usage is TRBV6-1 and J usage is TRBJ2-7; D may be TRBD1 (6 bases). Germline assignment: CDR1 MNHNS and CDR2 SASEGT. This CDR3 is 13 amino acids long. Trimming took 7 bases from V and 3 from J, leaving 13 bases between them. CDR3 nucleotides: TGTGCCAGCACCACGACAGGTCACTACGAGCAGTACTTC. It is translated as CASTTTGHYEQYF.

This chain links TRBV29-1 with TRBJ1-4; 9 positions agree with TRBD1. The length of the CDR3 is 13 residues. V was clipped by 6 bases and J by 5 bases; unmatched bases: 4. Germline CDR1 SQVTM, CDR2 ANQGSEA. The CDR3 loop is CSVYTGGNEKLFF. In DNA, the CDR3 is TGCAGCGTCTACACAGGGGGCAATGAAAAACTGTTTTTT.

The chain has TRBV4-1 and TRBJ2-1, with D perhaps matching TRBD2 (5 bases). Trimming pared 0 bases from V and 3 bases from J, leaving 18 bases between. Looked up from germline, CDR1 is MGHRA and CDR2 is YSYEKL. The CDR3 spans 18 residues. CDR3 nucleotides: TGCGCCAGCAGCCAAGAATCCGAGCGGATGCTCTACTACAATGAGCAGTTCTTC. This translates into CASSQESERMLYYNEQFF.

In its sample, this clonotype was seen many times. The chain carries TRBV6-1 and TRBJ2-3, with TRBD2 matching 7 bases. This CDR3 comprises 16 residues. Germline V gene data show CDR1 as MNHNS and CDR2 as SASEGT. With 5 bases clipped from V and 1 base from J, the junction kept 9 bases outside the gene matches. In DNA form, the CDR3 reads TGTGCCAGCAGTATTCTAGCGGAAGCCCGCACAGATACGCAGTATTTT. Its translation is CASSILAEARTDTQYF.

This clonotype was found a few times. The chain couples TRBV10-3 to TRBJ2-3; D perhaps matches TRBD2 (6 bases). The CDR3 runs to 13 residues. V lost 4 bases to trimming and J lost 4 bases, with 9 bases between them. Germline CDR1 and CDR2: ENHRY and SYGVKD. The CDR3 here is CAISGAGPDTQYF. CDR3 DNA sequence: TGTGCCATCAGTGGCGCGGGGCCAGATACGCAGTATTTT.

This clonotype was counted a few times. V usage is TRBV10-3 and J usage is TRBJ2-5; 7 bases are a match to TRBD1. J was trimmed by 3 bases and V by 5 bases; bases with no gene match: 9. In germline, CDR1 is ENHRY, CDR2 SYGVKD. The CDR3 sequence is 15 residues long. CDR3: CAISPGQRPEETQYF. For the CDR3, the DNA is TGTGCCATCAGTCCGGGACAGAGGCCAGAAGAGACCCAGTACTTC.

This clonotype showed up just a few times. The rearrangement links TRBV7-3 to TRBJ2-1; 9 bases are shared with TRBD1. V shed 1 base and J 8 bases; nucleotides not matched to a gene: 6. Germline CDR1 reads SGHTA; CDR2 reads FQGTGA. The CDR3 contains 15 residues. CDR3 amino acids: CASSLMGQGIDEQFF. The CDR3 DNA follows: TGTGCCAGCAGCTTAATGGGACAGGGTATCGATGAGCAGTTCTTC.

The chain has TRBV7-9 and TRBJ2-2, with D possibly TRBD2 on 6 matching bases. Trimming took off 6 bases at V and 8 bases at J, with 19 bases between the two ends. The CDR3 sequence is 15 residues long. Germline values: CDR1 SEHNR, CDR2 FQNEAQ (reference sequence). The CDR3 loop is CASSSRGGANGELFF. Written as DNA, the CDR3 is TGTGCCAGCAGTTCGCGTGGAGGGGCTAATGGGGAGCTGTTTTTT.

The genes are TRBV20-1 and TRBJ2-1, with D perhaps matching TRBD2 (7 bases). The CDR3 spans 15 residues. Germline V CDR1 and CDR2: DFQATT, SNEGSKA (reference sequence). Trimming pared 4 bases from V and 3 bases from J, leaving 16 bases between. The CDR3 region is CSANIRGGYYNEQFF. In nucleotides, the CDR3 is TGCAGTGCTAACATAAGGGGGGGCTACTACAATGAGCAGTTCTTC.

The table lists this clonotype with many counts. The CDR3: CASSQEGWDQTFYF. CDR3 bases: TGTGCCAGCAGCCAAGAAGGGTGGGACCAGACCTTTTACTTC. The rearrangement links TRBV4-2 to TRBJ2-5; D may match TRBD1 or TRBD2 (5 bases each). The CDR3 extends over 14 amino acids. V dropped 0 bases and J dropped 14 bases, with 19 bases sitting between them. CDR1 and CDR2 from the germline V gene are LGHNA and YNFKEQ.

This chain links TRBV3-1 with TRBJ2-1; 10 bases agree with TRBD2. The length of the CDR3 is 15 residues. V lost 6 bases, J lost 4 bases, and 6 bases stayed unmatched. Germline V gives CDR1 LGHDT, CDR2 YNNKEL (reference sequence). The CDR3, as DNA: TGTGCCAGCAGTTTAACGGGACTAGCGTACAATGAGCAGTTCTTC. Its protein is CASSLTGLAYNEQFF.

Many counts were recorded for this clonotype. The chain's CDR3 is CASSSPGVHNQPQHF. CDR3 nucleotide sequence: TGTGCCAGCAGTTCCCCAGGGGTTCACAATCAGCCCCAGCATTTT. V gene TRBV6-5 combines with J gene TRBJ1-5; D is perhaps TRBD1 (6 bases). V was clipped by 4 bases and J by 3 bases, with 13 bases between them. Germline V gene data show CDR1 as MNHEY and CDR2 as SVGAGI. The CDR3 has 15 amino acids.

Worth noting for this clonotype: A much bigger clone sits one base away, suggesting this may be a read error. The J gene is TRBJ2-7, the V gene TRBV12-3 or TRBV12-4; 9 nucleotides match TRBD1. This CDR3 is built from 15 residues. The V gene end was trimmed by 6 bases and the J gene end by 0 bases; junction bases not matched to a gene: 6. The CDR3 DNA follows: TGTGCCAGCAGCCCCGGGACAGGGATCTCCTACGAGCAGTACTTC. It specifies CASSPGTGISYEQYF.

This clonotype was counted a single time. V gene TRBV5-6 combines with J gene TRBJ2-5; D is ambiguous. The CDR3 spans 12 residues. Germline CDR1 is SGHDT and CDR2 is YYEEEE. Trimming pared 0 bases from V and 7 bases from J, leaving 7 bases between. For the CDR3, the DNA is TGTGCCAGCAGCTTGGTCTCGGGGACCCAGTACTTC. Translated: CASSLVSGTQYF.

About this clonotype itself: Lacking the conserved final phenylalanine or tryptophan, this CDR3 likely reflects a read error. The chain couples TRBV29-1 to TRBJ2-7, with D unclear. Germline CDR1 is SQVTM and CDR2 is ANQGSEA. This CDR3 is 12 amino acids long. V was pared by 7 bases and J by 7 bases, with 17 bases between. The CDR3 region is CSALVTFQEQYL. The CDR3 DNA follows: TGCAGCGCTCTGGTGACATTCCAGGAGCAGTACCTC.

This chain links TRBV20-1 with TRBJ1-5; D is unresolved. V lost 6 bases to trimming and J lost 0 bases, with 18 bases between them. The CDR3 spans 16 residues. CDR1 is DFQATT, CDR2 SNEGSKA, per germline (reference sequence). CDR3 loop: CSASSPLEDSNQPQHF. CDR3 nucleotides: TGCAGTGCCAGCTCACCACTGGAAGATAGCAATCAGCCCCAGCATTTT.

The chain couples TRBV20-1 to TRBJ1-6; 7 positions match TRBD1. V was clipped by 6 bases and J by 5 bases; unmatched bases: 10. The germline V gene encodes CDR1 DFQATT and CDR2 SNEGSKA (reference sequence). CDR3 length equals 15 residues. Here the CDR3 reads CSAPLGTADNSPLHF. CDR3 in DNA: TGCAGTGCCCCTCTGGGGACAGCGGATAATTCACCCCTCCACTTT.

This clonotype was recorded many times. The chain has TRBV7-9 and TRBJ2-1; D assignment may be TRBD1 or TRBD2 (5 bases each). Trimming pared 5 bases from V and 4 bases from J, leaving 12 bases between. In germline, CDR1 is SEHNR, CDR2 FQNEAQ (reference sequence). The CDR3 extends over 14 amino acids. The CDR3 loop reads CASSLLGDYNEQFF. Here the CDR3 DNA reads TGTGCCAGCAGCCTCTTGGGGGATTACAATGAGCAGTTCTTC. The complete variable domain, with remaining parts taken from reference TRBV7-9 and TRBJ2-1, reads DTGVSQNPRHKITKRGQNVTFRCDPISEHNRLYWYRQTLGQGPEFLTYFQNEAQLEKSRLLSDRFSAERPKGSFSTLEIQRTEQGDSAMYLCASSLLGDYNEQFFGPGTRLTVL.

This clonotype was counted at least ten times. The rearrangement links TRBV24-1 to TRBJ2-2; D ambiguous. CDR3 size: 13 residues. Trimming stripped 4 bases from V and 7 bases from J, with 9 bases between. From germline, CDR1 is KGHDR and CDR2 SFDVKD. The CDR3 nucleotides read TGTGCCACCAGTGACCGATTGGTCGGGGAGCTGTTTTTT. This translates into CATSDRLVGELFF.

This clonotype was detected only once. J is TRBJ1-5 and V is TRBV18; D is undetermined. Germline CDR1 reads KGHSH; CDR2 reads LQKENI. The CDR3 is 15 residues long. V was pared by 0 bases and J by 4 bases, with 10 bases between. The CDR3 DNA reads as TGTGCCAGCTCACCACCGGGGAGTGCAAATCAGCCCCAGCATTTT. This encodes CASSPPGSANQPQHF.

The V gene is TRBV7-2, the J gene TRBJ2-5, with D perhaps TRBD2 (6 bases). Germline V CDR1 and CDR2: SGHTA, FQGNSA. The V gene lost 5 bases and the J gene lost 0 bases, with 10 bases spanning the gap. The CDR3 runs to 14 residues. Here the CDR3 reads CASSPTSYQETQYF. The CDR3 bases are TGTGCCAGCAGCCCTACTAGCTACCAAGAGACCCAGTACTTC.

This chain uses TRBV2 with TRBJ1-2, with a tentative D call TRBD1 (6 bases). The V gene lost 4 bases and the J gene lost 6 bases, with 18 bases spanning the gap. Germline CDR1 is SNHLY and CDR2 is FYNNEI. CDR3 length: 15 residues. CDR3 coding DNA: TGTGCCAGCAGTGCTGACCCAGGGGTGGACGATGGCTACACCTTC. This translates into CASSADPGVDDGYTF.